This is a list of T cell receptor beta chains from one sample in a study of T cell responses to AZD1222 COVID-19 vaccine. TCRdb's table, derived via immunoSEQ multiplex PCR, lists solely in-frame clones and lacks some. The sample consists of more than 50,000 clones, approximately 79% of them appearing once. Sequenced material: peripheral blood, taken on day 0 of MenACWY control vaccination. The receptors were sampled from an adult in good health. CDR3s include the opening cysteine and the closing phenylalanine or tryptophan. The order of the fields is D gene, clone size, J gene, V gene, CDR3 DNA, CDR3 protein. The D gene is left open where the match is weak. Only some rows state a clone size, as once, few, many or a class for expanded clones.

-	once	TRBJ2-3	TRBV6-5	TGTGCCAGCAAAGAAACTTGGGGGGCAGATACGCAGTATTTT	CASKETWGADTQYF
TRBD1	-	TRBJ2-6	TRBV6-2/TRBV6-3	TGTGCCAGCAGTTCCTACAGGGGGGTCAACGTCCTGACTTTC	CASSSYRGVNVLTF
TRBD1	-	TRBJ1-1	TRBV15	TGTGCCACCAGCAACCAGGGGGCGCGAATTGAAGCTTTCTTT	CATSNQGARIEAFF
-	-	TRBJ1-2	TRBV2	TGTGCCAGCAGTGTAACCTCCGGGACTAACTATGGCTACACCTTC	CASSVTSGTNYGYTF
-	-	TRBJ2-1	TRBV5-4	TGTGCCAGCAGCTTGAGAGGCTACAATGAGCAGTTCTTC	CASSLRGYNEQFF
-	-	TRBJ2-5	TRBV6-5	TGTGCCAGCAGTTACTCAGGACGGGACGAAGAGACCCAGTACTTC	CASSYSGRDEETQYF
-	-	TRBJ1-5	TRBV12-3/TRBV12-4	TGTGCCAGCAGTTTCACTGAGGACCAGCCCCAGCATTTT	CASSFTEDQPQHF
-	-	TRBJ2-5	TRBV27	TGTGCCAGCAGTTCAACCCGGGACTGGAGAGAGACCCAGTACTTC	CASSSTRDWRETQYF
-	-	TRBJ2-2	TRBV7-3	TGTGCCAGCAGCCGCTCGGGGGCGTCTGGCGGGGAGCTGTTTTTT	CASSRSGASGGELFF
TRBD2	-	TRBJ2-2	TRBV18	TGTGCCAGCTCAGTAGGGTTCTCGACTAGCGTTCATCCCGGGGAGCTGTTTTTT	CASSVGFSTSVHPGELFF
-	-	TRBJ1-5	TRBV19	TGTGCCAGTAGTATAGAGGGGAGGGGCAGGGGTCAGCCCCAGCATTTT	CASSIEGRGRGQPQHF
-	-	TRBJ2-4	TRBV5-1	TGCGCCAGCAGCCCGGACCAGGGAGGCAAAAACATTCAGTACTTC	CASSPDQGGKNIQYF
-	-	TRBJ2-1	TRBV9	TGTGCCAGCAGCCCAAGAGCCGGGGGGCGTGAAATAAATGAGCAGTTCTTC	CASSPRAGGREINEQFF
TRBD1	-	TRBJ2-3	TRBV5-8	TGTGCCAGCAGCACCAACCGACAGGGGTGGACAGATACGCAGTATTTT	CASSTNRQGWTDTQYF
-	-	TRBJ1-1	TRBV28	TGTGCCAGCAGTCTACAGAATGCTCCTGAAGCTTTCTTT	CASSLQNAPEAFF
-	-	TRBJ1-6	TRBV7-8	TGTGCCAGCAGCTTAGGTGGGGTTGCGAATTCACCCCTCCACTTT	CASSLGGVANSPLHF
-	-	TRBJ1-4	TRBV6-5	TGTGCCAGCAGTTACTCGGGACACGGGAATGAAAAACTGTTTTTT	CASSYSGHGNEKLFF
-	-	TRBJ2-1	TRBV30	TGTGCCTGGAACCAGGGAGTGGGAATAGAGCAGTTCTTC	CAWNQGVGIEQFF
TRBD1	-	TRBJ1-1	TRBV29-1	TGCAGCGCTGCTACAGGGGTGAGCACTGAAGCTTTCTTT	CSAATGVSTEAFF
-	-	TRBJ2-6	TRBV28	TGTGCCAGCAGTGAAAGGCAGGGCCGGCCTGGGGCCAACGTCCTGACTTTC	CASSERQGRPGANVLTF
-	few	TRBJ1-1	TRBV5-1	TGCGCCAGCAGCTTCGCAGACGTGAACACTGAAGCTTTCTTT	CASSFADVNTEAFF
-	-	TRBJ2-3	TRBV29-1	TGCAGCGTTGGAATAGATACGCAGTATTTT	CSVGIDTQYF
TRBD1	few	TRBJ2-3	TRBV13	TGTGCCAGCAGCTCTTCGACAGGGGGCGGATTTACAGATACGCAGTATTTT	CASSSSTGGGFTDTQYF
-	-	TRBJ2-1	TRBV11-1	TGTGCCAGCAGTCGCCGGGACACCCATGAGCAGTTCTTC	CASSRRDTHEQFF
TRBD1	-	TRBJ1-2	TRBV3-1/TRBV3-2	TGTGCCAGCAGCCACTTGGCAGGGGGCCTTGGGGGCTACACCTTC	CASSHLAGGLGGYTF
TRBD1	-	TRBJ1-1	TRBV4-1	TGCGCCAGCAGCTCCCCGACAGGGCGGACTGAAGCTTTCTTT	CASSSPTGRTEAFF
-	-	TRBJ1-6	TRBV2	TGTGCCAGCAGTGAAAGGCGGAGCTCCTATAATTCACCCCTCCACTTT	CASSERRSSYNSPLHF
-	-	TRBJ2-6	TRBV7-8	TGTGCCAGCAGCTTGGGGGGCTCTGGGGCCAACGTCCTGACTTTC	CASSLGGSGANVLTF
-	-	TRBJ1-4	TRBV18	TGTGCCAGCTCACGGGATAATGGTAATGAAAAACTGTTTTTT	CASSRDNGNEKLFF
-	-	TRBJ2-6	TRBV7-9	TGTGCCAGCAGCTTAGGGGTTGTAACCTGGGGGGCCAACGTCCTGACTTTC	CASSLGVVTWGANVLTF
-	few	TRBJ1-3	TRBV2	TGTGCCAGCAGTCGGAACAAAGGGGACACCATATATTTT	CASSRNKGDTIYF
-	-	TRBJ1-5	TRBV30	TGTGCCTGGAGTGGTCAGGACGCCAATCAGCCCCAGCATTTT	CAWSGQDANQPQHF
-	-	TRBJ1-1	TRBV7-2	TGTGCCAGCAGCTTAAAGGCAGGGCGGGACACTGAAGCTTTCTTT	CASSLKAGRDTEAFF
-	-	TRBJ1-6	TRBV5-6	TGTGCCAGCAGCTGGGGCCAGGGGATCAATTCACCCCTCCACTTT	CASSWGQGINSPLHF
-	-	TRBJ2-5	TRBV7-9	TGTGCCAGCAGCCCCGGATTCCGAGGGACCCAGTACTTC	CASSPGFRGTQYF
-	-	TRBJ1-3	TRBV5-6	TGTGCCAGCAGCGAGGGTCTCTCTGGAAACACCATATATTTT	CASSEGLSGNTIYF
-	many	TRBJ1-6	TRBV19	TGTGCCAGTAGTGTCGGGAACAGCGTTACTTCACCCCTCCACTTT	CASSVGNSVTSPLHF
-	-	TRBJ1-5	TRBV11-2	TGTGCCAGCAGCCGCCTTGAGGGTCATAGTAATCAGCCCCAGCATTTT	CASSRLEGHSNQPQHF
-	-	TRBJ2-5	TRBV7-9	TGTGCCAGCAGCTTAGTTCGAATGCAGGGAGAGACCCAGTACTTC	CASSLVRMQGETQYF
-	few	TRBJ1-5	TRBV2	TGTGCCAGCACCCCCGGGTGGCAGAATCAGCCCCAGCATTTT	CASTPGWQNQPQHF
-	-	TRBJ1-5	TRBV5-5	TGTGCCAGCAGCTTGATAGAGAATCAGCCCCAGCATTTT	CASSLIENQPQHF
-	-	TRBJ2-1	TRBV7-9	TGTGCCAGCAGCTTAGTTCTGGACCCAGAGATGGATGAGCAGTTCTTC	CASSLVLDPEMDEQFF
-	-	TRBJ2-1	TRBV11-2	TGTGCCAGCAGCTTAGTAGGGCGGGCCTCAGAGCAGTTCTTC	CASSLVGRASEQFF
-	-	TRBJ2-3	TRBV11-3	TGTGCCAGCAGCTTAGGAGCAGATACGCAGTATTTT	CASSLGADTQYF
-	few	TRBJ1-4	TRBV6-2/TRBV6-3	TGTGCCAGCAGTTACGCCGACAGCTATAATGAAAAACTGTTTTTT	CASSYADSYNEKLFF
-	-	TRBJ2-1	TRBV20-1	TGCAGTGCTAGAGGGGGGACTGAGCAGTTCTTC	CSARGGTEQFF
-	few	TRBJ1-4	TRBV5-6	TGTGCCAGCAGCTTACAAGAAACAAGCGAAAAACTGTTTTTT	CASSLQETSEKLFF
-	-	TRBJ1-2	TRBV6-5	TGTGCCAGCAGTTACGGGGGGCGCACCGTGAGCACCTTC	CASSYGGRTVSTF
-	-	TRBJ1-5	TRBV11-2	TGTGCCAGCAGCTTAGATGGGAGGAGGGGTGCAAGCAATCAGCCCCAGCATTTT	CASSLDGRRGASNQPQHF
-	-	TRBJ1-1	TRBV4-3	TGCGCCAGCAGCCAAGAAAGGCACAGTGAAGCTTTCTTT	CASSQERHSEAFF
-	few	TRBJ2-1	TRBV29-1	TGCAGCGTTGATTCGTCGGGGCTTTACAATGAGCAGTTCTTC	CSVDSSGLYNEQFF
-	-	TRBJ2-2	TRBV5-8	TGTGCCAGCAGCTTGGACCCAGGAACCGACACCGGGGAGCTGTTTTTT	CASSLDPGTDTGELFF
-	-	TRBJ1-5	TRBV6-5	TGTGCCAGCAGTTACGGTGAGGGTCAGCCCCAGCATTTT	CASSYGEGQPQHF
-	-	TRBJ1-1	TRBV11-2	TGTGCCAGCAGCTTACAAACTGAAGCTTTCTTT	CASSLQTEAFF